Below, 9 T cell receptor beta chains from the same sample are listed, as sequenced in a study of T cells after yellow fever vaccination. Via MiXCR, TCRdb re-called the 5' RACE reads, giving one row per CDR3 protein. The data contain some 320,000 distinct CDR3 sequences, 8.7% of them singletons. Specimen: PBMCs, collected on the day of the first yellow fever vaccination. These receptors were taken from a man younger than 35 who received the YFV17D yellow fever vaccine.

The J gene is TRBJ2-3, the V gene TRBV12-3 or TRBV12-4, with TRBD2 identical over 8 bases. The CDR3 runs to 17 residues. Germline trimming cut 2 bases from V and 0 bases from J; bases unmatched to any gene: 7. CDR3 nucleotides: TGTGCCAGCAGTTTACTAGCGGGTCCCCCTAGCACAGATACGCAGTATTTT. Amino acids: CASSLLAGPPSTDTQYF.

This clonotype was seen more than once but under ten times. In DNA, the CDR3 is TGTGCCAGCAGCTGGCCGGGACAGGGGGCCCCAGATACGCAGTATTTT. Its translation is CASSWPGQGAPDTQYF. The chain links TRBV7-2 to TRBJ2-3, with 12 bases fitting TRBD1. V gave up 4 bases and J gave up 4 bases; unmatched junction bases: 6. In germline, CDR1 is SGHTA, CDR2 FQGNSA. The CDR3 runs to 16 residues.

The chain employs TRBV15 and TRBJ1-1; no clear D. Germline loops: CDR1 LNHNV, CDR2 YYDKDF (reference sequence). Between the trimmed V and J ends, which lost 1 base and 7 bases, there was a span of 13 bases. This CDR3 spans 14 amino acids. CDR3 DNA sequence: TGTGCCACCAGCAGAGCCCCAGGTAGTAGTGAAGCTTTCTTT. Its protein product is CATSRAPGSSEAFF.

This clonotype was counted at least ten times. CDR3 loop: CSARAYEQFF. CDR3 in DNA: TGCAGTGCTAGAGCTTATGAGCAGTTCTTC. The chain recombines TRBV20-1 with TRBJ2-1, with D hard to call. V shed 1 base and J shed 8 bases, with 3 bases lying between them. CDR3 length equals 10 residues. Germline loops: CDR1 DFQATT, CDR2 SNEGSKA (reference sequence).

This clonotype was seen only a few times. V gene TRBV15 combines with J gene TRBJ1-5, with a tentative D call TRBD1 (6 bases). Trimming pared 2 bases from V and 6 bases from J, leaving 17 bases between. The CDR3 consists of 16 residues. Germline V lookup: CDR1 LNHNV, CDR2 YYDKDF (reference sequence). CDR3 in amino acids: CATSRWGAGEPQPQHF. CDR3 DNA sequence: TGTGCCACCAGCAGATGGGGCGCAGGGGAGCCTCAGCCCCAGCATTTT.

In its sample, this clonotype was seen a few times. The CDR3 reads CASSLGHEQQETQYF. In DNA, the CDR3 is TGCGCCAGCAGCTTGGGCCACGAGCAGCAAGAGACCCAGTACTTC. The gene calls are TRBV5-1 and TRBJ2-5, with D uncertain. Trimming shortened V by 0 bases and J by 2 bases, and 11 bases separated the two germline ends. CDR3 length: 15 residues. Germline V CDR1 and CDR2: SGHRS, YFSETQ.

This clonotype was seen many times. The gene calls are TRBV20-1 and TRBJ2-7; D remains ambiguous. The length of the CDR3 is 11 residues. Germline V gives CDR1 DFQATT, CDR2 SNEGSKA (reference sequence). The germline V and J ends were trimmed by 0 bases and 5 bases, with 5 bases remaining between them. The CDR3, as DNA: TGCAGTGCTAGAGATCGAAACGAGCAGTACGTC. Residues: CSARDRNEQYV.

The gene calls are TRBV5-6 and TRBJ1-5; the D is unclear. Germline CDR1 and CDR2: SGHDT and YYEEEE. The CDR3 extends over 15 amino acids. Deletions cut 2 bases from V and 6 bases from J, with 15 bases between. The CDR3 loop reads CASSLQGRSGQPQHF. The CDR3 DNA follows: TGTGCCAGCAGCTTACAAGGTCGTTCGGGTCAGCCCCAGCATTTT.

The rearrangement uses TRBV29-1 and TRBJ1-3; D unclear. Trimming removed 0 bases from V and 0 bases from J, with 9 bases in between. In germline, CDR1 is SQVTM, CDR2 ANQGSEA. The CDR3 has 15 residues. For the CDR3, the DNA is TGCAGCGTTGAAGACGGACTATTCTCTGGAAACACCATATATTTT. Protein sequence: CSVEDGLFSGNTIYF. The full variable domain, completed using reference TRBV29-1 and TRBJ1-3, is SAVISQKPSRDICQRGTSLTIQCQVDSQVTMMFWYRQQPGQSLTLIATANQGSEATYESGFVIDKFPISRPNLTFSTLTVSNMSPEDSSIYLCSVEDGLFSGNTIYFGEGSWLTVV.